Listed here are 28 T cell receptor beta chains from one sample, sequenced in a study of blood T cell repertoires in COVID-19. Sequenced by immunoSEQ multiplex PCR; TCRdb stores in-frame clones only, minus some. The table shows around 150,000 clones, with 76% occurring only once. The material sequenced was peripheral blood. The receptor set was obtained from a woman older than 75 with acute or convalescent COVID-19.

This clone was seen more than once but under ten times. The V call is TRBV21-1, the J call TRBJ1-3; the listed D gene, TRBD1, was not tested against the DNA. TRBV21-1 is listed as a pseudogene. This CDR3 is built from 14 residues. The CDR3 nucleotides read TGTGCCAGCAGCAAAGCCCAGGGTTGCGGCACCATATATTTT. Protein sequence: CASSKAQGCGTIYF.

This chain links TRBV10-1 with TRBJ2-1, with TRBD2 identical over 10 bases. V lost 3 bases, J lost 5 bases, and 4 bases stayed unmatched. CDR1 and CDR2 (germline): WNHNN, SYGVQD (reference sequence). The CDR3 runs to 15 residues. In DNA, the CDR3 is TGCGCCAGCAGTGATAGACTAGCGGGCGACAATGAGCAGTTCTTC. Translating it yields CASSDRLAGDNEQFF.

The V and J genes are TRBV7-8 and TRBJ2-1; 8 bases are a match to TRBD2. Germline loops: CDR1 SGHVS, CDR2 FQNEAQ. This CDR3 is built from 19 residues. Losses at the gene ends were 1 base for V and 0 bases for J; bases not matched to a gene: 11. The CDR3 DNA sequence: TGTGCCAGCAGCTTAGTGCGGCTAGCGGGTGCGAGCTCCTACAATGAGCAGTTCTTC. Protein product: CASSLVRLAGASSYNEQFF.

This clone was picked up a small number of times. The CDR3 here is CASSERVGGDNEQFF. The CDR3 DNA is TGTGCCAGCAGTGAAAGGGTCGGGGGAGACAATGAGCAGTTCTTC. The rearrangement uses TRBV2 and TRBJ2-1; D is possibly TRBD2 (6 bases). In germline, CDR1 is SNHLY, CDR2 FYNNEI. The CDR3 sequence is 15 residues long. V lost 2 bases, J lost 5 bases, and 13 bases lay in between.

Points on this clone: The sample holds other DNA sequences that translate to the same CDR3. J is TRBJ2-3 and V is TRBV12-3 or TRBV12-4; D is uncertain. The CDR3 spans 12 residues. Trimming stripped 4 bases from V and 6 bases from J, with 8 bases between. For the CDR3, the DNA is TGTGCCAGCAGTTCTGTGCGGGATACGCAGTATTTT. It encodes CASSSVRDTQYF.

This chain connects TRBV3-1 (or the pseudogene TRBV3-2) to TRBJ2-7, with D hard to call. The CDR3 spans 14 residues. The V gene's germline CDR1 is LGHDT and CDR2 YNNKEL (reference sequence). V was shortened by 7 bases and J by 3 bases, with 16 bases between the two germline ends. The DNA of the CDR3 is TGTGCCAGCACGCCCCCCACGCGGAACTACGAGCAGTACTTC. Protein: CASTPPTRNYEQYF.

The chain has TRBV11-3 and TRBJ2-3; D remains ambiguous. The length of the CDR3 is 13 residues. From germline, CDR1 is SGHNT and CDR2 YENEEA. Trimming removed 1 base from V and 3 bases from J, with 5 bases in between. CDR3 amino acids: CASSLGGTDTQYF. In nucleotides, the CDR3 is TGTGCCAGCAGCTTAGGAGGTACAGATACGCAGTATTTT.

The V call is TRBV21-1, the J call TRBJ1-1; the DNA was not used to check the table's D call, TRBD1. TRBV21-1 is reported as a pseudogene. CDR3 size: 15 residues. CDR3 in DNA: TGTGCCAGCCGGGACAGGGGCTTTAGGTACACTGAAGCTTTCTTT. Encoded protein: CASRDRGFRYTEAFF.

The chain joins TRBV18 to TRBJ1-1; a weak D match, TRBD1 (5 bases). The V end lost 5 bases, the J end lost 1 base, and 5 bases lay between the germline ends. CDR1 and CDR2 from the germline V gene are KGHSH and LQKENI. The CDR3 has 12 amino acids. This CDR3 is CASSRGNTEAFF. The CDR3 region has the DNA TGTGCCAGCTCAAGGGGGAACACTGAAGCTTTCTTT.

This rearrangement joins TRBV24-1 to TRBJ1-2, with 8 bases identical to TRBD1. The CDR3 is 16 residues long. The germline V gene encodes CDR1 KGHDR and CDR2 SFDVKD. The J segment lost 3 bases and the V segment lost 5 bases, leaving 10 bases of the junction unmatched. CDR3 protein: CATSVIRQGRDYGYTF. The CDR3 DNA reads TGTGCCACCAGTGTCATTAGACAGGGGCGCGACTATGGCTACACCTTC.

The chain joins TRBV21-1 to TRBJ1-2. TRBV21-1 is a recognized pseudogene. The CDR3 consists of 16 residues. CDR3 sequence (DNA): TGTGCCAGCACCCCTTCTGGGGGGGCGCTTCTTCGGGGCTACACCTTC. It translates to CASTPSGGALLRGYTF.

The gene calls are TRBV19 and TRBJ1-2; 7 bases match TRBD1. Germline values: CDR1 LNHDA, CDR2 SQIVND (reference sequence). This CDR3 contains 15 residues. Trimming removed 5 bases from V and 4 bases from J; junction bases left unmatched: 10. The CDR3 is CASSVEQGRGYGYTF. CDR3 coding DNA: TGTGCCAGTAGTGTCGAACAGGGGAGAGGCTATGGCTACACCTTC.

This chain joins TRBV5-1 and TRBJ2-7, with TRBD2 identical over 10 bases. V was clipped by 0 bases and J by 7 bases; unmatched bases: 7. The CDR3 consists of 15 residues. Germline V gene sequence: CDR1 SGHRS, CDR2 YFSETQ. CDR3 DNA sequence: TGCGCCAGCAGCTTGGTCCTAGCGGGAGAGGGAGAGCAGTACTTC. Translating gives CASSLVLAGEGEQYF.

The chain employs TRBV7-9 and TRBJ2-5, with 11 bases identical to TRBD2. Germline CDR1 and CDR2: SEHNR and FQNEAQ (reference sequence). The CDR3 has 17 amino acids. V lost 5 bases, J lost 1 base, and 9 bases stayed unmatched. The CDR3 protein is CASSQLLLAGAQETQYF. The CDR3 DNA reads as TGTGCCAGCAGCCAACTATTACTAGCGGGGGCCCAAGAGACCCAGTACTTC.

The chain combines TRBV5-6 with TRBJ2-2; 9 bases are a match to TRBD1. Per germline, CDR1 SGHDT and CDR2 YYEEEE. The CDR3 is 17 residues long. The J segment lost 4 bases and the V segment lost 0 bases, leaving 7 bases of the junction unmatched. The CDR3 sequence is CASSLAYRGQGTGELFF. Written as DNA, the CDR3 is TGTGCCAGCAGCTTGGCCTACAGGGGGCAGGGCACCGGGGAGCTGTTTTTT.

This clone was counted between two and nine times. The J gene is TRBJ1-6, the V gene TRBV5-6; no reliable D call. Deletions cut 4 bases from V and 4 bases from J, with 12 bases between. Germline V gene sequence: CDR1 SGHDT, CDR2 YYEEEE. The CDR3 totals 15 residues. The CDR3 bases are TGTGCCAGCAGCAGAACCGACACGTATAATTCACCCCTCCACTTT. Amino acid sequence: CASSRTDTYNSPLHF.

The genes are TRBV9 and TRBJ1-2, with D unresolved. CDR1 is SGDLS, CDR2 YYNGEE, per germline. The CDR3 totals 14 residues. V was trimmed by 0 bases and J by 4 bases, leaving 10 bases between them. The CDR3 region is CASSVEEGFYGYTF. DNA of the CDR3: TGTGCCAGCAGCGTAGAGGAGGGTTTCTATGGCTACACCTTC.

The genes are TRBV28 and TRBJ1-2; the match to TRBD1 covers 8 bases. Looked up from germline, CDR1 is MDHEN and CDR2 is SYDVKM. This CDR3 region has 13 residues. The J segment lost 8 bases and the V segment lost 2 bases, leaving 4 bases of the junction unmatched. CDR3 coding DNA: TGTGCCAGCAGTTTACAGGGGGCGCGGGGCTACACCTTC. Its translation: CASSLQGARGYTF.

The chain uses TRBV7-6 and TRBJ1-4; the match to TRBD1 covers 9 bases. CDR1 and CDR2 (germline): SGHVS, FNYEAQ. The V segment lost 4 bases and the J segment 2 bases; nucleotides outside the gene matches: 11. This CDR3 is built from 18 residues. The CDR3 loop reads CASSSDLRDRETNEKLFF. For the CDR3, the DNA is TGTGCCAGCAGCTCGGACCTCCGGGACAGGGAGACTAATGAAAAACTGTTTTTT.

This clone was seen just once. This chain links TRBV10-3 with TRBJ2-3, with 8 bases fitting TRBD1. The CDR3 totals 16 residues. Per germline, CDR1 ENHRY and CDR2 SYGVKD. Trimming removed 4 bases from V and 0 bases from J; junction bases left unmatched: 6. CDR3: CAISGGTGASTDTQYF. The CDR3 region has the DNA TGTGCCATCAGTGGCGGGACAGGCGCTAGCACAGATACGCAGTATTTT.

The V call is TRBV18, the J call TRBJ1-3, with TRBD1 matching 7 bases. The CDR3 length is 17 residues. The V gene's germline CDR1 is KGHSH and CDR2 LQKENI. V trimming: 3 bases; J trimming: 0 bases; junction bases outside the gene matches: 8. CDR3 coding DNA: TGTGCCAGCTCACCGTCTCCGACAGGGCTCTCTGGAAACACCATATATTTT. This codes for CASSPSPTGLSGNTIYF.

CDR3 bases: TGTGCCAGCAGCTCGGACACCACCGGGGAGCTGTTTTTT. This codes for CASSSDTTGELFF. The chain links TRBV11-2 to TRBJ2-2; possibly TRBD1 for D (5 bases). The CDR3 extends over 13 amino acids. Germline CDR1 is SGHAT and CDR2 is FQNNGV. V dropped 4 bases and J dropped 4 bases, with 7 bases sitting between them.

This clone was detected a few times. The V call is TRBV18, the J call TRBJ1-2; D not certain. The germline V gene has CDR1 KGHSH and CDR2 LQKENI. The ends were cut back, 2 bases at V and 7 bases at J, with 20 bases in the middle. The CDR3 covers 16 residues. The CDR3 region has the DNA TGTGCCAGCTCACCAAACGCAGGCCAAACTAGTTTTGGCTACACCTTC. Translating gives CASSPNAGQTSFGYTF.

The V and J genes are TRBV6-1 and TRBJ1-5; 8 bases fit TRBD1. J lost 7 bases, V lost 0 bases, and 2 bases had no gene match. Germline V CDR1 and CDR2: MNHNS, SASEGT. The CDR3 consists of 14 residues. The CDR3 DNA reads as TGTGCCAGCAGTGAAGCGAACAGGGGGCAGCCCCAGCATTTT. Translated, it gives CASSEANRGQPQHF.

This chain joins TRBV7-9 and TRBJ1-2; 8 bases align to TRBD1. The V gene's germline CDR1 is SEHNR and CDR2 FQNEAQ (reference sequence). J gave up 2 bases and V 5 bases, and 7 bases lay outside the gene matches. This CDR3 spans 15 amino acids. CDR3 amino acids: CASSPLDRENYGYTF. CDR3 sequence (DNA): TGTGCCAGCAGCCCCCTGGACAGGGAGAACTATGGCTACACCTTC. The full variable domain, completed using reference TRBV7-9 and TRBJ1-2, is DTGVSQNPRHKITKRGQNVTFRCDPISEHNRLYWYRQTLGQGPEFLTYFQNEAQLEKSRLLSDRFSAERPKGSFSTLEIQRTEQGDSAMYLCASSPLDRENYGYTFGSGTRLTVV.

This chain links TRBV12-5 with TRBJ1-2; 9 bases fit TRBD1. The junction had 6 bases not matched to a gene; V was cut back by 4 bases and J by 6 bases. Germline lookup yields CDR1 LGHNT and CDR2 FRNRAP. The length of the CDR3 is 14 residues. CDR3 DNA sequence: TGTGCTAGTGGTTGGGTACAGGGGGCCAATGGCTACACCTTC. Amino acid sequence: CASGWVQGANGYTF.

This clone was observed a handful of times. J is TRBJ2-7 and V is TRBV7-8; TRBD1 agrees at 7 bases. Germline CDR1 and CDR2: SGHVS and FQNEAQ. The CDR3 spans 14 residues. The J segment lost 3 bases and the V segment lost 1 base, leaving 3 bases of the junction unmatched. In DNA form, the CDR3 reads TGTGCCAGCAGCTTAGTGGGACAGATCTACGAGCAGTACTTC. As protein: CASSLVGQIYEQYF.

The J gene is TRBJ2-7, the V gene TRBV6-2 or TRBV6-3, with 9 bases aligning to TRBD1. Germline V gene lookup returns CDR1 MNHEY and CDR2 SVGEGT. The CDR3 runs to 14 residues. After removal of 7 bases from V and 4 bases from J, the junction contained 8 bases not matched to a gene. The CDR3 protein is CASIPDRGFYEQYF. The CDR3 coding sequence is TGTGCCAGCATCCCCGACAGGGGGTTTTACGAGCAGTACTTC.